This record concerns one T cell receptor beta chain sequence. The target antigen is unknown. This specimen belongs to a study of vaccination effects on CD4 cells after COVID-19. General observations from the study: Among infection- and vaccine-induced clones, marked clonal contraction occurred late after vaccination.

Germline lookup yields CDR1 LGHDT and CDR2 YNNKEL (reference sequence). V lost 1 base and J lost 3, with 6 bases in between. This CDR3 comprises 14 residues. Method: immunoSEQ multiplex PCR; TCRdb's copy keeps in-frame clones and lacks some. The data contain about 73,000 clones, around 74% of them singletons. Within the ViraFEST assay, antigen-specific CD4+ T cells underwent expansion with viral peptide pools prior to sequencing. Subsequent to a culture period of around 10 days, CD4+ T cells were isolated. Each vaccine recipient was nucleocapsid antibody negative and had no prior SARS-CoV-2 infection. About 2 million PBMC were seeded per well and grown in the presence of roughly 10 IU/ml IL-2 and roughly 9.9 ug/ml peptides. On days 3 and 7, fresh IL-2 medium replaced half the medium.

This receptor was identified in a human donor who received a COVID-19 vaccine. The sample in question was CD4+ T cells from PBMCs cultured with HCoV-NL63 spike peptides, obtained before COVID-19 vaccination. The chain employs TRBV3-1 (or the pseudogene TRBV3-2) and TRBJ1-4; D may be TRBD1 (6 bases). CDR3 amino acids: CASSQAGANEKLFF. CDR3 bases: TGTGCCAGCAGCCAAGCAGGGGCTAATGAAAAACTGTTTTTT.